Below are 23 T cell receptor beta chains sequenced from a single sample in a study of blood T cell repertoires in COVID-19. The repertoire was sequenced with immunoSEQ multiplex PCR; TCRdb's copy has only in-frame clones and lacks some. The data show 95,000 to 150,000 clones, roughly 75% seen once. Sequenced sample: peripheral blood. These receptors were obtained from a man aged 60 to 75 with active or convalescent COVID-19.

This clone was recorded a few times. This chain uses TRBV6-5 with TRBJ1-3, with TRBD1 identical over 9 bases. CDR3 length: 14 residues. Trimming removed 5 bases from V and 8 bases from J; junction bases left unmatched: 7. The germline CDR1 and CDR2 sequences are MNHEY and SVGAGI. The CDR3 here is CASSPRTGADTIYF. The CDR3 DNA sequence: TGTGCCAGCAGTCCGAGGACAGGGGCAGACACCATATATTTT.

J is TRBJ1-1 and V is TRBV28; TRBD1 might be the D (6 bases). Trimming removed 5 bases from V and 6 bases from J, with 13 bases in between. The CDR3 is 13 residues long. The V gene's germline CDR1 is MDHEN and CDR2 SYDVKM. The CDR3 loop reads CASSPRDTSEAFF. CDR3 DNA sequence: TGTGCCAGCAGTCCCCGGGACACCTCTGAAGCTTTCTTT.

The genes are TRBV27 and TRBJ2-7; no definite D call. Germline CDR1 and CDR2: MNHEY and SMNVEV (reference sequence). The V and J ends lost 3 bases and 3 bases respectively, with 6 bases between them. The CDR3 is 12 amino acids. CDR3 residues: CASSFNFYEQYF. CDR3 nucleotide sequence: TGTGCCAGCAGTTTCAACTTCTACGAGCAGTACTTC.

The chain couples TRBV19 to TRBJ1-2; possibly TRBD1 for D (6 bases). Germline-derived CDR1 and CDR2 are LNHDA and SQIVND (reference sequence). Trimming stripped 6 bases from V and 7 bases from J, with 15 bases between. CDR3 length: 13 amino acids. The CDR3 DNA follows: TGTGCCAGTAGAAACAGGGATCTGCGTGGCTACACCTTC. Its translation: CASRNRDLRGYTF.

The CDR3 loop reads CSRRGLDTQYF. CDR3 DNA sequence: TGCAGTCGCCGGGGGTTAGATACGCAGTATTTT. This rearrangement joins TRBV20-1 to TRBJ2-3, with a weak D call TRBD2 (6 bases). Looked up from germline, CDR1 is DFQATT and CDR2 is SNEGSKA (reference sequence). Trimming removed 8 bases at V and 5 bases at J, with 11 bases between. The CDR3 loop spans 11 amino acids.

The chain carries TRBV7-3 and TRBJ2-1; TRBD2 agrees at 12 bases. CDR1 and CDR2 (germline): SGHTA, FQGTGA. The CDR3 totals 14 residues. Trimming at V came to 5 bases and at J to 12 bases, leaving 8 bases not matched to a gene. The CDR3 spells CASSPTGTSGWQFF. The CDR3, as DNA: TGTGCCAGCAGCCCAACGGGGACTAGCGGGTGGCAGTTCTTC.

The genes are TRBV11-3 and TRBJ2-2; 7 nucleotides agree with TRBD2. The CDR3 is made up of 16 amino acids. Germline trimming cut 6 bases from V and 3 bases from J; bases unmatched to any gene: 10. CDR1 is SGHNT and CDR2 is YENEEA in the germline V gene. The CDR3 is CASSDNRLADTGELFF. CDR3 bases: TGTGCCAGCAGTGATAATAGACTAGCAGACACCGGGGAGCTGTTTTTT.

CDR3 protein: CASSQGVRTSLGNEQFF. The CDR3 coding sequence is TGCGCCAGCAGCCAGGGCGTCCGGACATCCCTGGGGAATGAGCAGTTCTTC. The chain employs TRBV4-3 and TRBJ2-1, with TRBD1 as a possible D gene (5 bases). Germline V gene sequence: CDR1 LGHNA, CDR2 YSLEER. Trimming stripped 3 bases from V and 7 bases from J, with 22 bases between. This CDR3 region has 17 residues.

This rearrangement joins TRBV5-1 to TRBJ2-7, with 7 bases that match TRBD1. V trimming: 1 base; J trimming: 2 bases; junction bases outside the gene matches: 21. The CDR3 contains 20 residues. The germline V gene has CDR1 SGHRS and CDR2 YFSETQ. CDR3 residues: CASSLFRRAGTGARTYEQYF. In DNA form, the CDR3 reads TGCGCCAGCAGCTTGTTCCGCCGTGCGGGTACAGGGGCCCGCACCTACGAGCAGTACTTC.

The CDR3 bases are TGTGCCAGCAGCTTTAGTGGTGGAGATACGCAGTATTTT. It specifies CASSFSGGDTQYF. This rearrangement joins TRBV7-2 to TRBJ2-3; D not certain. The CDR3 covers 13 residues. Germline V gene data show CDR1 as SGHTA and CDR2 as FQGNSA. Trimming left V 3 bases short and J 5 bases short, with 9 bases between.

This clone was found a few times. The J gene is TRBJ1-5, the V gene TRBV21-1; the table's D call TRBD1 went unverified against the DNA. TRBV21-1 is assigned pseudogene status. The CDR3 is made up of 15 amino acids. The CDR3 protein is CASSRSDREGSPQHF. DNA for the CDR3: TGTGCCAGCAGCCGCTCGGACAGGGAGGGCTCGCCCCAGCATTTT.

The V gene is TRBV29-1, the J gene TRBJ2-7, with 8 bases identical to TRBD2. The germline gives CDR1 SQVTM, CDR2 ANQGSEA. This CDR3 is 12 amino acids long. V shed 6 bases and J 4 bases; nucleotides not matched to a gene: 5. CDR3 sequence (DNA): TGCAGCGTGATCAGCGGGAGATACGAGCAGTACTTC. Translated: CSVISGRYEQYF.

In its sample, this clone was seen a few times. The chain links TRBV2 to TRBJ2-2, with TRBD2 matching over 8 bases. V trimming: 7 bases; J trimming: 7 bases; junction bases outside the gene matches: 5. CDR1 is SNHLY, CDR2 FYNNEI, per germline. The CDR3 spans 13 residues. In DNA, the CDR3 is TGTGCCAGCAATCGGCGGGAGGACGGGGAGCTGTTTTTT. Translating it yields CASNRREDGELFF.

The rearrangement uses TRBV15 and TRBJ2-7, with 10 nucleotides matching TRBD2. CDR3 length equals 17 residues. J was trimmed by 2 bases and V by 7 bases; bases with no gene match: 14. Germline-derived CDR1 and CDR2 are LNHNV and YYDKDF (reference sequence). Here the CDR3 DNA reads TGTGCCACCACTAAGAGCGGGAGGGCTACATACCCCTACGAGCAGTACTTC. Its translation: CATTKSGRATYPYEQYF.

This chain uses TRBV6-5 with TRBJ1-4; no definite D call. CDR1 is MNHEY and CDR2 is SVGAGI in the germline V gene. This CDR3 is 13 amino acids long. The ends were cut back, 6 bases at V and 8 bases at J, with 13 bases in the middle. Written as DNA, the CDR3 is TGTGCCAGCAGCCGAGGACTTGAGGAAAAACTGTTTTTT. Translation gives CASSRGLEEKLFF.

The chain employs TRBV5-1 and TRBJ2-7; D gene uncertain. The CDR3 runs 14 residues. Germline V gene lookup returns CDR1 SGHRS and CDR2 YFSETQ. The V and J ends lost 3 bases and 5 bases respectively, with 15 bases between them. CDR3 loop: CASSSLDPLNEQYF. The CDR3 DNA sequence: TGCGCCAGCAGCTCGCTAGACCCCCTCAACGAGCAGTACTTC.

The chain recombines TRBV30 with TRBJ1-1, with 8 positions matching TRBD1. The CDR3 covers 15 residues. Trimming took 6 bases from V and 4 from J; bases not matched to a gene: 13. Germline loops: CDR1 GTSNPN, CDR2 SVGIG (reference sequence). The chain's CDR3 is CACRIRGRGITEAFF. CDR3 nucleotide sequence: TGTGCCTGTAGAATCAGGGGGCGCGGGATCACTGAAGCTTTCTTT.

The chain uses TRBV19 and TRBJ2-3; the match to TRBD2 covers 10 bases. The V segment lost 3 bases and the J segment 0 bases; nucleotides outside the gene matches: 9. This CDR3 has 18 residues. The germline CDR1 and CDR2 sequences are LNHDA and SQIVND (reference sequence). CDR3 loop: CASSIRASGRTSTDTQYF. The CDR3 DNA follows: TGTGCCAGTAGTATTCGGGCTAGCGGGAGAACCAGCACAGATACGCAGTATTTT. Variable domain in full (rest from reference TRBV19 and TRBJ2-3): DGGITQSPKYLFRKEGQNVTLSCEQNLNHDAMYWYRQDPGQGLRLIYYSQIVNDFQKGDIAEGYSVSREKKESFPLTVTSAQKNPTAFYLCASSIRASGRTSTDTQYFGPGTRLTVL.

This chain joins TRBV7-8 and TRBJ2-1; perhaps TRBD2 as D (6 bases). Trimming cost V 5 bases and J 10 bases, with 12 bases left between them. The CDR3 has 12 residues. Germline lookup yields CDR1 SGHVS and CDR2 FQNEAQ. Written as DNA, the CDR3 is TGTGCCAGCAGCCAGAGCGCGGGAGAGCAGTTCTTC. Its translation: CASSQSAGEQFF.

The chain couples TRBV6-6 to TRBJ1-4; no firm D call. Looked up from germline, CDR1 is MNHNY and CDR2 is SVGAGI (reference sequence). CDR3 length equals 15 residues. With 4 bases removed from V and 3 bases from J, the gap between germline ends came to 12 bases. The CDR3 DNA reads as TGTGCCAGCAGTTCCCCCGGGTCCTCTAATGAAAAACTGTTTTTT. Its translation: CASSSPGSSNEKLFF.

The rearrangement joins TRBV4-3 to TRBJ1-2; D is unresolved. V was shortened by 0 bases and J by 4 bases, with 18 bases between the two germline ends. Per germline, CDR1 LGHNA and CDR2 YSLEER. The length of the CDR3 is 17 residues. This CDR3 is CASSQDRRAGYSYGYTF. The CDR3 DNA reads TGCGCCAGCAGCCAAGATAGGAGGGCGGGGTACAGCTATGGCTACACCTTC.

In this sample, this clone turned up once. This rearrangement joins TRBV30 to TRBJ2-5; TRBD1 matches 7 bases. Germline V CDR1 and CDR2: GTSNPN, SVGIG (reference sequence). This CDR3 region has 16 residues. Trimming removed 0 bases from V and 2 bases from J; junction bases left unmatched: 9. The CDR3 DNA reads as TGTGCCTGGAGTGTACAGACAGGGACGGGGCAAGAGACCCAGTACTTC. Translation: CAWSVQTGTGQETQYF. The full variable domain, rest sourced from reference TRBV30 and TRBJ2-5, is SQTIHQWPATLVQPVGSPLSLECTVEGTSNPNLYWYRQAAGRGLQLLFYSVGIGQISSEVPQNLSASRPQDRQFILSSKKLLLSDSGFYLCAWSVQTGTGQETQYFGPGTRLLVL.

This sequence joins TRBV9 and TRBJ2-1; no clear D gene. There are 16 residues in the CDR3. The germline V gene encodes CDR1 SGDLS and CDR2 YYNGEE. Trimming stripped 3 bases from V and 0 bases from J, with 13 bases between. CDR3 nucleotides: TGTGCCAGCAGCGCTCCACCTTCGAGCTCCTACAATGAGCAGTTCTTC. Residues: CASSAPPSSSYNEQFF.